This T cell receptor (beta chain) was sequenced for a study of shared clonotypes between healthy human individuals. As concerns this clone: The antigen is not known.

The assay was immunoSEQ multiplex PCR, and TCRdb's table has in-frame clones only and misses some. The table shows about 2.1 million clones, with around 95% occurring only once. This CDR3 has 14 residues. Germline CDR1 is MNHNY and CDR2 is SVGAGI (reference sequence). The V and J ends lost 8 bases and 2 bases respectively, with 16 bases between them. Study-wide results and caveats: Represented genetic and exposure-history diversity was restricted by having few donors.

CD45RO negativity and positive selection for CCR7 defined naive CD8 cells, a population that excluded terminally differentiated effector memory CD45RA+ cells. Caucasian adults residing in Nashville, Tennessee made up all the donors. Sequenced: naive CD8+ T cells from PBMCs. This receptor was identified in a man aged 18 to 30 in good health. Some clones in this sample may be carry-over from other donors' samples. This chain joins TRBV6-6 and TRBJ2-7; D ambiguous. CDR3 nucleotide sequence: TGTGCCAGCGCAACAGCGCTGTGGACCTACGAGCAGTACTTC. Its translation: CASATALWTYEQYF.